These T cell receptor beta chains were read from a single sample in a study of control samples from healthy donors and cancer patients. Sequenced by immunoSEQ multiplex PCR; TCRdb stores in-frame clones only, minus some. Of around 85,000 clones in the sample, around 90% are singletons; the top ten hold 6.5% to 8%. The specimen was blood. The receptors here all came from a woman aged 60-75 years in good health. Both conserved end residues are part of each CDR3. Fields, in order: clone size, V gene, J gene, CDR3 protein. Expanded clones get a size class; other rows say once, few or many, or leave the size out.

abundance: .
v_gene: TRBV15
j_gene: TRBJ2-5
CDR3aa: CATSFKPGPRYF

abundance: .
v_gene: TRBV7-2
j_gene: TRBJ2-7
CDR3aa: CASSRGSSYEQYF

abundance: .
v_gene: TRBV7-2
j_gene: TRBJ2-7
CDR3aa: CASSPRRETYEQYF

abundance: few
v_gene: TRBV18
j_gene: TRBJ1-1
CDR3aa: CASSPGQNTEAFF

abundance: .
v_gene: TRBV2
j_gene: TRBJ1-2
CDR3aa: CASSEEVTGYGYTF

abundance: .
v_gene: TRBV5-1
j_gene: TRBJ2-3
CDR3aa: CASSSLADTQYF

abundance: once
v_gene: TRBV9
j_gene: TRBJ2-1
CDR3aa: CASSPRLGQGHNEQFF

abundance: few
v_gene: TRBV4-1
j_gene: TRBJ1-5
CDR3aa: CASSHAGTVNQPQHF

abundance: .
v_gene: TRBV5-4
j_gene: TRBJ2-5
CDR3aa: CASSQTGDGETQYF

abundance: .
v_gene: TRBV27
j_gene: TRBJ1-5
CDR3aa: CASSLIGRYGKNQPQHF

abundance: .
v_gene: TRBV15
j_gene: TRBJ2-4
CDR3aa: CATSRAGGLKNIQYF

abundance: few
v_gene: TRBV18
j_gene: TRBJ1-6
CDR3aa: CASSATGQGNSPLHF

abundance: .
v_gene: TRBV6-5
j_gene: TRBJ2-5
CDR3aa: CASSSPVGTQYF

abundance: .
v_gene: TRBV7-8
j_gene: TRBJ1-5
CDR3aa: CASSPTGLSIQPQHF

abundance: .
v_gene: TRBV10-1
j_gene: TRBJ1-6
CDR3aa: CASSESFESGHRSPLHF

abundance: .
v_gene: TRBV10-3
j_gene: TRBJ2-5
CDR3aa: CAISAGAAETQYF

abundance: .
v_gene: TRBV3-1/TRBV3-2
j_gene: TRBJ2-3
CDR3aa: CASTPGHSFTDTQYF

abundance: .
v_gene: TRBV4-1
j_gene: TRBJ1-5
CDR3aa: CASSLQFYSNQPQHF

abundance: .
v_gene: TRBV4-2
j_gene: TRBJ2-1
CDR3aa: CASSQDTSGYYNEQFF

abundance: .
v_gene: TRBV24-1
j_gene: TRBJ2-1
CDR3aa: CATSAAGAYNEQFF

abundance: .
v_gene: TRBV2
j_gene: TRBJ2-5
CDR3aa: CASSKDGLETQYF

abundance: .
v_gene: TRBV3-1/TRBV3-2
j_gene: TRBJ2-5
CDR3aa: CASSQGLQGRETQYF

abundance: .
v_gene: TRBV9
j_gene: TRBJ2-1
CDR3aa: CASSGGTSGYNEQFF

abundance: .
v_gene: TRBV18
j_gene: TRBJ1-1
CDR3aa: CASSPSGIPNTEAFF

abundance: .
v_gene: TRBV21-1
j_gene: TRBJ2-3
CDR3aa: CARAGRDTQYF

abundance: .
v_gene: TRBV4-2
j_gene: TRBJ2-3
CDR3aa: CASSQDFSGRTRITDTQYF

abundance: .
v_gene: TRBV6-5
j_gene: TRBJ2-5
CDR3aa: CASSRLFQETQYF

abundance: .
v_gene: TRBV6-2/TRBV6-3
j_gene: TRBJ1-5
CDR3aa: CASSPGVRSNQPQHF

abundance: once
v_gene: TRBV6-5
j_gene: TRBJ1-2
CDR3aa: CASRPTNYGYTF

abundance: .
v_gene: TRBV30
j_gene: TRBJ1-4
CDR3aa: CAWSPDGTNEKLFF